This T cell receptor (beta chain) came from a study of blood T cell repertoires in COVID-19. Looking at the study overall: The study drew acute and convalescent COVID-19 samples from the United States, Italy and Spain.

Assay: immunoSEQ multiplex PCR; the TCRdb copy retains only in-frame clones and omits some. The sample contains about 160,000 clones, about 85% of which appear only once. There are 15 residues in the CDR3. Germline CDR1 is GTSNPN and CDR2 is SVGIG (reference sequence). V was cut by 2 bases and J by 6 bases, with 17 bases left in between. The sample taken for sequencing was peripheral blood. The chain is built from TRBV30 and TRBJ1-5, with D perhaps matching TRBD1 (5 bases). The sequence was collected from a human donor with acute or convalescent COVID-19. The donor label of this sample is uncertain. In DNA, the CDR3 is TGTGCCTGGAGTCCCTCAAGCCCGGGGGGTCAGCCCCAGCATTTT. Its protein product is CAWSPSSPGGQPQHF. Filled out from reference TRBV30 and TRBJ1-5, the complete variable domain reads SQTIHQWPATLVQPVGSPLSLECTVEGTSNPNLYWYRQAAGRGLQLLFYSVGIGQISSEVPQNLSASRPQDRQFILSSKKLLLSDSGFYLCAWSPSSPGGQPQHFGDGTRLSIL.